This T cell receptor (beta chain) was captured in a study of breast tumors, draining lymph nodes, adjacent tissues. Germline CDR1 SEHNR, CDR2 FQNEAQ (reference sequence). The CDR3 runs 16 residues. This clonotype occurred a few times. A read error is possible here, since a much larger clone lies one base away. MiXCR, run by TCRdb on the multiplex PCR reads, gives a single entry per CDR3 protein. The table records about 270,000 distinct CDR3 sequences, over 25% of them present only once. Samples came from axillary lymph nodes draining the breast cancer. The TCR originated in a female donor with breast cancer. Some clones in this sample may be carry-over from other donors' samples. The sample taken for sequencing was axillary lymph node tissue. This chain uses TRBV7-9 with TRBJ1-2; 7 nucleotides agree with TRBD1. The chain's CDR3 is CASSSKTGKGDYGHTF. CDR3 DNA: TGTGCCAGCAGCTCAAAGACAGGGAAGGGGGACTATGGCCACACCTTC.